The subject of this entry is one TCR beta chain. Its antigen is not identified. The sample belongs to a study of T-cell reconstitution after alpha-beta-depleted transplantation in children. Whole-study results and caveats: T-cell counts and diversity at one year post-transplant came mainly from newly produced T cells. About two months after transplant, alpha-beta T cells reportedly came from several hundred expanded graft clones.

Preparation of the TCRbeta library was carried out with unique molecular identifiers. TCRdb reprocessed the PCR reads with MiXCR, giving one entry per CDR3 protein. This sample carries fewer than 1 million distinct CDR3 sequences, about 16% of them seen once, and the ten largest clones take around 5%. The CDR3 has 15 residues. The germline V gene has CDR1 SEHNR and CDR2 FQNEAQ (reference sequence). The V end lost 3 bases, the J end lost 0 bases, and 9 bases lay between the germline ends. This chain links TRBV7-9 with TRBJ1-3, with D perhaps TRBD1 (5 bases). Here the sequenced sample was PBMCs, mostly from graft donor cells, taken 360 days after TCRalphabeta/CD19-depleted stem cell transplant. This TCR was recovered from a male patient younger than 18 who had a stem cell transplant for acute lymphoblastic leukemia, so the T cells may come from the graft donor. CDR3 sequence: CASSFTGSSGNTIYF. Here the CDR3 DNA reads TGTGCCAGCAGCTTTACAGGCTCCTCTGGAAACACCATATATTTT.